This T cell receptor beta chain originates from a study of blood T cell repertoires in COVID-19. As for the study in general: Collection of acute and convalescent COVID-19 samples took place in the United States, Italy and Spain.

This clone came up a few times. Generated by immunoSEQ multiplex PCR, the TCRdb table keeps only in-frame clones and is missing some. The table has 90,000 to 120,000 clones, more than 80% seen once. Germline V lookup: CDR1 SGHTA, CDR2 FQGNSA. The CDR3 has 18 amino acids. Losses at the gene ends were 2 bases for V and 5 bases for J; bases not matched to a gene: 17. The source of this sequence is a man aged 40-49 years with active or convalescent COVID-19. The specimen sequenced was peripheral blood. The chain has TRBV7-2 and TRBJ2-7; 8 bases are a match to TRBD2. Here the CDR3 reads CASSLFGTRYGGRNEQYF. The CDR3 coding sequence is TGTGCCAGCAGCTTATTTGGTACCAGATACGGCGGGAGGAACGAGCAGTACTTC.